The sequence of this TCR beta chain was determined in a study of early T cells in non-severe SARS-CoV-2 infection. TCRdb reprocessed the 5' RACE reads via MiXCR and lists one record per CDR3 protein. This table has tens of thousands of distinct CDR3 sequences, approximately 5% appearing once. This clonotype rates as large. V lost 2 bases, J lost 2 bases, and 7 bases stayed unmatched. The CDR3 is 17 residues long. Germline CDR1 is MDHEN and CDR2 is SYDVKM. The chain carries TRBV28 and TRBJ2-3; TRBD2 matches at 10 bases. The source material was whole blood. The sequence was obtained from an adult who was a healthcare worker with PCR-confirmed SARS-CoV-2 infection or an uninfected control (not recorded which). Here the CDR3 DNA reads TGTGCCAGCAGTTTAGAGTCTAGCGGGGGAGCCACAGATACGCAGTATTTT. Its protein is CASSLESSGGATDTQYF.